This T cell receptor beta chain was sequenced for a study of blood T cell repertoires in COVID-19. Study-wide context: Samples came from the United States, Italy and Spain, spanning acute and convalescent COVID-19. T cells, B-cell-depleted T cells, or PBMCs supplied cDNA or gDNA.

The CDR3 loop spans 13 amino acids. Germline lookup yields CDR1 SGHDT and CDR2 YYEEEE. V dropped 0 bases and J dropped 8 bases, with 11 bases sitting between them. The method was immunoSEQ multiplex PCR; TCRdb's version includes in-frame clones alone and lacks a portion of them. The sample lists 250,000 to 300,000 clones; about 91% were seen once. This TCR came from a woman in her sixties or seventies with acute or convalescent COVID-19. This chain joins TRBV5-6 and TRBJ1-2; TRBD1 might be the D (6 bases). Specimen: peripheral blood. DNA for the CDR3: TGTGCCAGCAGCTTGGCGGGGGGCCAAGGCTACACCTTC. Amino acids: CASSLAGGQGYTF.